This T cell receptor (beta chain) is drawn from a study of T cells after yellow fever vaccination. Germline V gives CDR1 SGHNT, CDR2 YYREEE (reference sequence). The junction had 6 bases not matched to a gene; V was cut back by 2 bases and J by 5 bases. The CDR3 totals 15 residues. TCRdb passed the 5' RACE reads through MiXCR, listing each CDR3 protein once. This sample carries under 150,000 distinct CDR3 sequences, less than 9.5% of them seen once, and the ten largest clones take approximately 0.67%. This clonotype was seen many times. The chain is built from TRBV5-4 and TRBJ2-1, with 8 bases aligning to TRBD2. The sample here was CD4+ T cells sorted from PBMCs, taken 5 days after the yellow fever booster vaccination. This sequence was found in a man younger than 40 who received the YFV17D yellow fever vaccine. CDR3 sequence (DNA): TGTGCCAGCAGCTTCTCCAGCGGGAGAAACAATGAGCAGTTCTTC. Its translation is CASSFSSGRNNEQFF.